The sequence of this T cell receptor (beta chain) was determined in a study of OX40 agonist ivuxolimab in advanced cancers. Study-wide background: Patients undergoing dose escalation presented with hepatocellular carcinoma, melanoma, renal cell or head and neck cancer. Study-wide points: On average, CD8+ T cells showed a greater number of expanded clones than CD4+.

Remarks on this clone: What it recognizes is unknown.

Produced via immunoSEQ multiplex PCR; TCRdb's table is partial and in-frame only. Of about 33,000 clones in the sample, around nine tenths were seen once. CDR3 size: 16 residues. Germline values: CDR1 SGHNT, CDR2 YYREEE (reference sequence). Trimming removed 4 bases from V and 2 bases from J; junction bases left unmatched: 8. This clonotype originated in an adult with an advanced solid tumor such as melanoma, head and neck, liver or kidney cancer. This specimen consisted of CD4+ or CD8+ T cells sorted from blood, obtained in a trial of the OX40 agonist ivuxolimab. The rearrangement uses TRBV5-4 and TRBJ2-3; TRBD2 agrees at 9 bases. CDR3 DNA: TGTGCCAGCAGCCAGAAGATAGCGGGGGACACAGATACGCAGTATTTT. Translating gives CASSQKIAGDTDTQYF.